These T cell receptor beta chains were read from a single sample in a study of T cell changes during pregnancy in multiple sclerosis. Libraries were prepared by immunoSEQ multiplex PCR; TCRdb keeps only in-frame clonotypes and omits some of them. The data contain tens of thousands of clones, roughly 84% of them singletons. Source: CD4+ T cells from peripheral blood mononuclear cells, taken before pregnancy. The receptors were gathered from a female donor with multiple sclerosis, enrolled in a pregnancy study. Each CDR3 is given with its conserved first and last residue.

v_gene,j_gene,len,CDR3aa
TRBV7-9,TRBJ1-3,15,CASSLYRDSGNTIYF
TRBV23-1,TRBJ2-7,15,CASSLDRDHSYEQYF
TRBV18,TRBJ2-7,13,CASSRDRAYEQYF
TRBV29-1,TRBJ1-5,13,CSVATGDNQPQHF
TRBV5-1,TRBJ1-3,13,CASTGGPGNTIYF
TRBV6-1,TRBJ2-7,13,CASSDNQVYEQYF
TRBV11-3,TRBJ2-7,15,CASSLGGAGSHEQYF
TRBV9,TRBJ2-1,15,CASSAQPTTGAEQFF
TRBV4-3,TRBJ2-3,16,CASSQDGGALIDTQYF
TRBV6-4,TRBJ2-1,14,CASSQRTGIDEQFF
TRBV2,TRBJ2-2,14,CAKQSGTNTGELFF
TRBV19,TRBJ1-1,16,CASSTYRMTMDTEAFF
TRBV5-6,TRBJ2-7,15,CASSLGASGGYEQYF
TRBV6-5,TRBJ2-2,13,CASRQGGTGELFF